This TCR beta chain was recorded in a study of blood T cell repertoires in COVID-19 (dated by TCRdb to about 2020). As for the study more broadly: Samples covering the acute and convalescent phases of COVID-19 were provided by collaborators in the United States, Italy and Spain. Where available, HLA class I and class II types were taken from metadata supplied by the sample provider and were not determined by assay-based typing. Subjects who had been exposed to COVID-19, were actively infected with it, or had recovered from it provided the deeply sampled blood TCRbeta repertoires that made up the dataset. A freely available public database, intended as a resource for researchers studying the immune response to SARS-CoV-2, is where the repertoires were released. The sample metadata nearly always contained a de-identified subject ID, COVID-19 status, age in years and sex. Samples came from the ongoing ImmuneRACE study (first 160 participants) plus 1,254 subjects from 6 global collaborators. The prospective study material was composed of cDNA or gDNA derived from T cells, B-cell-depleted T cells, or PBMCs. Findings and caveats that apply to the study as a whole: The amount of clinical and demographic metadata varied by source and participant and was provided uncurated.

Whole blood was collected in K2EDTA tubes by collaborating institutions according to the institutions' own protocols. Collaborator samples were shipped for TCRbeta analysis as frozen whole blood, isolated PBMCs, or DNA extracted from either sample type. Remarks on this clone: No cognate antigen has been identified for it. No base quality information exists; no much larger clone differs at one position.

TCRbeta CDR3 regions were amplified from genomic DNA using the immunoSEQ Assay, a bias-controlled multiplex PCR. For the original study's pipeline: Nucleated cell counts per sample were estimated from amplification of reference gene primers within the assay. To quantify the absolute abundance of each unique TCRbeta CDR3 rearrangement, sequence reads were collapsed and filtered. For each sample, productive Simpson clonality was calculated by taking the square root of Simpson's diversity index across productive rearrangements. The table was pulled from immuneACCESS by TCRdb, which kept in-frame rearrangements only. Such tables lose some clones; where checked, under half of the loss comes from unresolved V genes, and the rest has no known cause. The DNA gave D and trimming, while V, J and clone size come from that table. This sample gives approximately 230,000 clones in total; nearly 90% of them show up just once. The top ten constitute about 3% of the sample.

From its cysteine to its phenylalanine, the CDR3 spans 13 amino acids. The sequence is cut down to CDR3 DNA, 39 bases in frame from base 1. At the junction V is shortened by 1 base and J by 10 bases, with 13 bases in between. For CDR1 and CDR2, the germline V gene (reference sequence) lists LNHDA and SQIVND. This receptor was taken from a man younger than 35 with active or convalescent COVID-19. The sequenced sample consisted of peripheral blood. In this chain, TRBV19 is recombined with TRBJ2-5; the D gene remains uncertain. The sequenced DNA: TGTGCCAGTAGTATAGCTTTTTACAAGAACCAGTACTTC. Translated, it gives CASSIAFYKNQYF.